Listed here is a single TCR beta chain. Its antigen is as yet unknown. This specimen comes from a study of OX40 agonist ivuxolimab in advanced cancers. Study in general: Three patients showed partial responses: one hepatocellular carcinoma and two cutaneous melanoma cases.

V was trimmed by 0 bases and J by 6 bases, leaving 13 bases between them. CDR1 is SGDLS, CDR2 YYNGEE, per germline. The CDR3 runs to 15 residues. TCRdb's table, derived via immunoSEQ multiplex PCR, lists solely in-frame clones and lacks some. The table lists over 60,000 clones, roughly 80% of them singletons. The study's findings and limits: In the 0.1 to 3.0 mg/kg range, CD4+ and CD8+ blood T cells had expanded clonally by week 6.

Autoimmune disease history or systemic immunosuppression meant exclusion. The receptor was isolated from an adult with an advanced solid tumor such as melanoma, head and neck, liver or kidney cancer. The starting material was CD4+ or CD8+ T cells sorted from blood, obtained in a trial of the OX40 agonist ivuxolimab. J is TRBJ1-5 and V is TRBV9, with D maybe TRBD1 (5 bases). In nucleotides, the CDR3 is TGTGCCAGCAGCGTAGATGGGCACGGGGGTCAGCCCCAGCATTTT. It translates to CASSVDGHGGQPQHF.